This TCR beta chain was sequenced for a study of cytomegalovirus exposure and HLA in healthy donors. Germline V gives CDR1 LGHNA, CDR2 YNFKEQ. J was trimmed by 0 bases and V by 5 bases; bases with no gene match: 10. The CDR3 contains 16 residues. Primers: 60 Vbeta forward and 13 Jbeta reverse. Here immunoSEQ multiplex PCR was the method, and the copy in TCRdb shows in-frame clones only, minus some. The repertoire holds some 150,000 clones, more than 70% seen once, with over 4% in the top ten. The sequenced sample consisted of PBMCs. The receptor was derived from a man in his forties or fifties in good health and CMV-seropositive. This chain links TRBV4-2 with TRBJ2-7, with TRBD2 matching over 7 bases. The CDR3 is CASSKGSGPISYEQYF. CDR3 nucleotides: TGTGCCAGCAGCAAAGGTAGCGGGCCCATCTCCTACGAGCAGTACTTC.